The present entry profiles one T cell receptor (beta chain) with its context. Its antigen has not been determined. Base qualities were left out, and no much larger clone turns up one base away. This specimen belongs to a study of identifying expanded T cells in peripheral blood (dated by TCRdb to between 2018 and 2021). Concerning the study at large: Technical replicates were generated by sequencing separate aliquots of the same genomic DNA pool, and four replicates were compared pairwise.

CDR1 and CDR2 are drawn from the germline V gene: MDHEN, SYDVKM. Trimming at the junction amounts to 5 bases on V and 4 bases on J, and the germline ends lie 18 bases apart. The cysteine opens and the phenylalanine closes a CDR3 of 16 amino acids. Only the CDR3 DNA is retained, 48 bases long and in frame from the first base. No immune events, such as infections, were documented for the healthy donors during the collection period. Healthy-donor blood repertoires served as a training cohort to calibrate time-dependent variance in a beta-binomial model of T-cell clone differential abundance. The training cohort comprised approximately ten healthy donors, 3 female and 7 male. The donors were between about 25 and 70 years old, with an average age of around 42 years. Whole blood from each healthy donor was obtained from a commercial supplier and was collected at three time points 2 to 3 weeks apart. Genomic DNA was extracted from unsorted whole blood for immunosequencing.

Broad study findings and their caveats: Across all healthy donors, variance in clone template counts between approximately two-week samples was found to increase significantly with total template count. The authors expected biological variance in healthy repertoires might increase further over much longer intervals such as months to years. The beta-binomial model significantly reduced the number of clones called differentially abundant and the false-positive rate across all healthy-donor time intervals. The binomial model flagged about 1.3 differentially abundant clones between technical replicates but 15 to 17 over around two weeks and 18 to 20 over approximately four weeks.

The immunoSEQ Assay, which uses bias-controlled multiplex PCR amplification of genomic DNA, was used to profile TCRbeta CDR3 regions. As for the authors' bioinformatics: To quantify the absolute abundance of each unique TCRbeta CDR3 region, the sequences were collapsed and filtered. Differential abundance was tested with a binomial (Fisher-equivalent) model and with a beta-binomial model adding time-dependent variance fitted from healthy donors. Clones with fewer than 5 combined templates were removed, and a clone was called differentially abundant if the clone's Benjamini-Hochberg FDR was below 0.01. Using the form v = (b*log(k)+a)^2, the beta-binomial variance was modeled as a function of the total template count across the two samples. The table was pulled from immuneACCESS by TCRdb, which kept in-frame rearrangements only. Such tables lose some clones; where checked, under half of the loss comes from unresolved V genes, and the rest has no known cause. The DNA was the basis for D and trimming; V, J and clone size are from that table. The sample yields approximately 59,000 clones; around 90% were counted once. In total, the top ten clones hold about 3.8% of the sample.

What was sequenced was blood. This TCR derives from a person between 18 and 75 years old in good health. The V and J genes are TRBV28 and TRBJ2-1; TRBD2 is a possible D gene, resting on 6 matching bases. The bases are TGTGCCAGCAGTAACCTTCCGGGACGGGGGTACAATGAGCAGTTCTTC. This codes for CASSNLPGRGYNEQFF.